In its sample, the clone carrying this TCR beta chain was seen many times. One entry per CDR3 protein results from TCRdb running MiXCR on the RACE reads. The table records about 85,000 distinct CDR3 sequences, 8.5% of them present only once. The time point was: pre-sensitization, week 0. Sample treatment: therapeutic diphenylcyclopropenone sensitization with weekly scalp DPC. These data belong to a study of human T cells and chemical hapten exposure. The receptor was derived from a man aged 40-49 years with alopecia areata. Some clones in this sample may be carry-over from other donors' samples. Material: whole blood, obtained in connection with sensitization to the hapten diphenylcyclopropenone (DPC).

The CDR3 region is CASSFHPPNQQGDWTDTQYF. The CDR3, as DNA: TGCGCCAGCAGCTTTCACCCCCCGAACCAACAGGGGGATTGGACAGATACGCAGTATTTT. The chain employs TRBV5-1 and TRBJ2-3; 8 bases are shared with TRBD1. The V gene end was trimmed by 2 bases and the J gene end by 3 bases; junction bases not matched to a gene: 20. Germline V gene lookup returns CDR1 SGHRS and CDR2 YFSETQ. The CDR3 spans 20 residues. The complete variable domain, with remaining parts taken from reference TRBV5-1 and TRBJ2-3, reads KAGVTQTPRYLIKTRGQQVTLSCSPISGHRSVSWYQQTPGQGLQFLFEYFSETQRNKGNFPGRFSGRQFSNSRSEMNVSTLELGDSALYLCASSFHPPNQQGDWTDTQYFGPGTRLTVL.